The source of this T cell receptor beta chain is a study of shared clonotypes between healthy human individuals. The assay was immunoSEQ multiplex PCR, and TCRdb's table has in-frame clones only and misses some. The sample consists of around 2.5 million clones, 80% to 95% of them appearing once. The V and J ends lost 4 bases and 4 bases respectively, with 9 bases between them. Germline CDR1 SQVTM, CDR2 ANQGSEA. The CDR3 extends over 12 amino acids. Sequencing was performed on naive CD4+ T cells from PBMCs. As to subset: CD45RA+ positively selected. V is TRBV29-1 and J is TRBJ2-3; D call uncertain. The receptor's source is a man aged 18 to 29 in good health. Some clones in this sample may be carry-over from other donors' samples. CDR3 nucleotides: TGCAGCGTTGGAATGTCCGCAGATACGCAGTATTTT. This gives the protein CSVGMSADTQYF.